One sample yielded the 5 T cell receptor beta chains listed below, sequenced in a study of T cells in Graves' hyperthyroidism and ophthalmopathy. RNA transcripts served as the template for amplifying TCR beta CDR3 regions. The primer set for the first-round RT-PCR of the TCR CDR3 was HTBI. Each CDR3 protein is one row after TCRdb ran MiXCR on the multiplex PCR reads. The sample lists some 720,000 distinct CDR3 sequences; about a sixth were seen once. Source material: blood. The receptors shown here come from a man between 18 and 29 years old with Graves' hyperthyroidism.

V and J are TRBV16 and TRBJ2-5, with TRBD2 matching over 9 bases. CDR3 length: 14 amino acids. J was trimmed by 5 bases and V by 6 bases; bases with no gene match: 7. Germline V gene sequence: CDR1 KGHSY, CDR2 FQNENV. CDR3 DNA sequence: TGTGCCAGCAGTCTAGCGGGATCCGAGGAGACCCAGTACTTC. This encodes CASSLAGSEETQYF.

This clonotype was seen repeatedly, ten times or more. This chain uses TRBV4-3 with TRBJ1-4; maybe TRBD1 (5 bases). Between the trimmed V and J ends, which lost 1 base and 6 bases, there was a span of 9 bases. CDR1 LGHNA and CDR2 YSLEER come from the germline V gene. This CDR3 spans 14 amino acids. The DNA for the CDR3 is TGCGCCAGCAGCCAAGTCGAGACAGATGAAAAACTGTTTTTT. This codes for CASSQVETDEKLFF.

This clonotype was seen at least ten times. The chain is built from TRBV28 and TRBJ1-5; D is perhaps TRBD1 (6 bases). There are 17 residues in the CDR3. Germline V gene data show CDR1 as MDHEN and CDR2 as SYDVKM. Trimming took off 5 bases at V and 0 bases at J, with 17 bases between the two ends. CDR3 in amino acids: CASSALGAGPSNQPQHF. CDR3 nucleotides: TGTGCCAGCAGTGCTTTGGGGGCAGGGCCTAGCAATCAGCCCCAGCATTTT.

The chain couples TRBV9 to TRBJ2-1; D not resolved. The CDR3 totals 15 residues. Germline V CDR1 and CDR2: SGDLS, YYNGEE. Trimming cost V 1 base and J 2 bases, with 10 bases left between them. CDR3 bases: TGTGCCAGCAGCGTACGGGCACAGACCTACAATGAGCAGTTCTTC. As protein: CASSVRAQTYNEQFF.

This clonotype was seen a handful of times. It may be a read error: a sequence one base away is much more abundant. The V call is TRBV2, the J call TRBJ2-6; D gene unclear. The V and J ends lost 8 bases and 3 bases respectively, with 11 bases between them. The CDR3 covers 14 residues. The germline V gene encodes CDR1 SNHLY and CDR2 FYNNEI. The CDR3 sequence is CASGVVNGANVLTF. CDR3 DNA: TGTGCCAGCGGGGTTGTTAATGGGGCCAACGTCCTGACTTTC.